A selection of T cell receptor beta chains follows, all from one sample in a study of T and B cells in COVID-19 patients. TCRdb reanalysed the multiplex PCR reads using MiXCR and keeps one entry per CDR3 protein. The sample holds about 8,000 distinct CDR3 sequences, roughly 27% seen once. Sample: blood. The receptors derive from a human donor who had recovered from COVID-19. Each CDR3 is given with its conserved first and last residue. The order of the fields is J gene, clone size, V gene, D gene, CDR3 protein, CDR3 DNA. D genes are given only for firm matches. Only part of the rows carry a size: once, few, many, or a class if the clone is expanded.

>TRBJ2-2|medium-sized|TRBV19|.
CASSIDIGRVSTGELFF
TGTGCCAGTAGTATAGATATTGGCAGGGTGAGCACCGGGGAGCTGTTTTTT
>TRBJ1-1|few|TRBV6-5|TRBD1
CASRRLQGGEAREAFF
TGTGCCAGCAGGAGACTACAGGGGGGGGAGGCGAGAGAAGCTTTCTTT
>TRBJ2-7|medium-sized|TRBV30|.
CAWSRGDLYEQYF
TGTGCCTGGAGTAGGGGGGACCTCTACGAGCAGTACTTC
>TRBJ2-2|.|TRBV19|.
CASSSTGELFF
TGTGCCAGTAGCAGCACCGGGGAGCTGTTTTTT
>TRBJ1-1|.|TRBV6-5|.
CASSYSRGNTEAFF
TGTGCCAGCAGTTACTCTCGGGGGAATACTGAAGCTTTCTTT
>TRBJ2-3|.|TRBV7-9|.
CASSLAISTDTQYF
TGTGCCAGCAGCTTAGCGATTAGCACAGATACGCAGTATTTT
>TRBJ2-1|few|TRBV24-1|.
CATRSIHNEQFF
TGTGCCACTAGAAGTATCCACAATGAGCAGTTCTTC
>TRBJ1-2|.|TRBV21-1|.
CASSHYGEVNYGYTF
TGTGCCAGCAGTCACTACGGGGAGGTTAACTATGGCTACACCTTC
>TRBJ2-5|.|TRBV29-1|TRBD2
CSVEEEAGGRAETQYF
TGCAGCGTTGAAGAGGAAGCGGGGGGGCGAGCAGAGACCCAGTACTTC
>TRBJ2-1|.|TRBV19|TRBD1
CASSTRTGGTNNEQFF
TGTGCCAGTAGTACTAGGACAGGGGGTACCAACAATGAGCAGTTCTTC
>TRBJ1-6|.|TRBV7-9|.
CASSLAGVGSACNSPLHF
TGTGCCAGCAGCTTAGCCGGTGTGGGGTCGGCATGCAATTCACCCCTCCACTTT
>TRBJ2-1|medium-sized|TRBV18|TRBD2
CASSRGLAETYNEQFF
TGTGCCAGCTCACGGGGACTAGCGGAAACCTACAATGAGCAGTTCTTC
>TRBJ1-6|.|TRBV6-1|.
CASAPDSSYNSPLHF
TGTGCCAGCGCGCCGGACAGCTCCTATAATTCACCCCTCCACTTT
>TRBJ1-5|.|TRBV28|.
CASSQPSGAGRQPQHF
TGTGCCAGCAGTCAACCAAGTGGGGCAGGGAGACAGCCCCAGCATTTT
>TRBJ2-5|.|TRBV5-1|.
CASSFYPRQGGTETQYF
TGCGCCAGCAGCTTTTACCCCAGACAGGGAGGGACAGAGACCCAGTACTTC
>TRBJ2-2|few|TRBV10-3|TRBD1
CAISGGQGAGTGELFF
TGTGCCATCAGTGGAGGACAGGGGGCAGGCACCGGGGAGCTGTTTTTT
>TRBJ1-3|.|TRBV14|.
CASSQDRGRFSGNTIYF
TGTGCCAGCAGCCAAGATCGGGGTCGCTTCTCTGGAAACACCATATATTTT
>TRBJ2-2|many|TRBV6-4|.
CASSVEGPAAGELFF
TGTGCCAGCAGTGTTGAAGGGCCGGCGGCCGGGGAGCTGTTTTTT
>TRBJ2-5|few|TRBV18|.
CASSPSGEETQYF
TGTGCCAGCTCACCAAGTGGGGAAGAGACCCAGTACTTC
>TRBJ1-2|.|TRBV4-3|TRBD1
CASSQVGQGAYGYTF
TGCGCCAGCAGCCAAGTGGGGCAGGGGGCTTATGGCTACACCTTC
>TRBJ2-3|.|TRBV11-1|.
CASSLDLDTQYF
TGTGCCAGCAGCTTAGACCTAGATACGCAGTATTTT
>TRBJ1-2|.|TRBV18|.
CASSPPSGLEGYTF
TGTGCCAGCTCACCACCGTCAGGTCTAGAGGGCTACACCTTC
>TRBJ2-3|medium-sized|TRBV19|.
CASTEGDYRISSTDTQYF
TGTGCCAGTACGGAGGGGGACTACCGTATATCTAGCACAGATACGCAGTATTTT
>TRBJ2-2|medium-sized|TRBV5-4|TRBD2
CASSFRLAGAGELFF
TGTGCCAGCAGCTTTAGACTAGCGGGGGCCGGGGAGCTGTTTTTT
>TRBJ2-1|.|TRBV7-9|.
CASSLVTLSSYNEQFF
TGTGCCAGCAGCTTGGTCACCCTTAGCTCCTACAATGAGCAGTTCTTC
>TRBJ1-5|medium-sized|TRBV19|.
CASSTRSYQPQHF
TGTGCCAGTAGTACGAGGAGTTATCAGCCCCAGCATTTT
>TRBJ1-5|few|TRBV13|TRBD1
CASSLGQGLGQPQHF
TGTGCCAGCAGCCTTGGACAGGGATTAGGTCAGCCCCAGCATTTT
>TRBJ2-7|medium-sized|TRBV30|.
CAWSGGGNEQYF
TGTGCCTGGAGCGGCGGAGGGAACGAGCAGTACTTC
>TRBJ1-4|.|TRBV5-1|.
CASSFQGPINEKLFF
TGCGCCAGCAGCTTCCAGGGTCCGATTAATGAAAAACTGTTTTTT
>TRBJ2-5|medium-sized|TRBV27|.
CASSFSETQYF
TGTGCCAGCAGTTTTTCGGAGACCCAGTACTTC
>TRBJ1-5|.|TRBV27|.
CASSLSRSQPQHF
TGTGCCAGCAGTTTATCGAGGAGCCAGCCCCAGCATTTT
>TRBJ2-3|medium-sized|TRBV10-3|.
CAISDGTDTQYF
TGTGCCATCAGTGACGGTACAGATACGCAGTATTTT
>TRBJ1-2|.|TRBV11-2|.
CASSLQEGYGYTF
TGTGCCAGCAGCTTACAGGAAGGCTATGGCTACACCTTC
>TRBJ1-3|.|TRBV6-6|.
CASSNRKTSGNTIYF
TGTGCCAGCAGTAACAGGAAGACCTCTGGAAACACCATATATTTT
>TRBJ2-7|many|TRBV6-4|TRBD2
CASSDLGLAGGLAYEQYF
TGTGCCAGCAGTGACTTGGGACTAGCGGGGGGCCTAGCCTACGAGCAGTACTTC
>TRBJ2-2|.|TRBV19|TRBD1
CASRSTGDTGELFF
TGTGCCAGTAGGTCGACAGGGGACACCGGGGAGCTGTTTTTT
>TRBJ2-3|medium-sized|TRBV5-4|.
CASRWDTESDTQYF
TGTGCCAGCAGATGGGACACCGAGTCAGATACGCAGTATTTT
>TRBJ1-1|.|TRBV6-5|.
CASSEAEEFTEAFF
TGTGCCAGCAGTGAAGCGGAGGAGTTCACTGAAGCTTTCTTT
>TRBJ2-5|few|TRBV5-1|TRBD2
CASSFSSGGQETQYF
TGCGCCAGCAGCTTCAGTAGCGGGGGCCAAGAGACCCAGTACTTC
>TRBJ1-1|.|TRBV5-1|TRBD1
CASSLGQGTTEAFF
TGCGCCAGCAGCTTGGGACAGGGGACCACTGAAGCTTTCTTT
>TRBJ1-3|.|TRBV30|.
CAWNLVISGNTIYF
TGTGCCTGGAACTTGGTCATCTCTGGAAACACCATATATTTT
>TRBJ2-7|medium-sized|TRBV7-6|.
CASSPVGGWEQYF
TGTGCCAGCAGCCCCGTGGGAGGATGGGAGCAGTACTTC
>TRBJ2-5|medium-sized|TRBV6-5|.
CASSYSLGAETQYF
TGTGCCAGCAGTTACTCGCTGGGGGCAGAGACCCAGTACTTC
>TRBJ2-1|medium-sized|TRBV5-6|TRBD1
CASTYRGTGANEQFF
TGTGCCAGCACCTATCGAGGGACAGGGGCCAATGAGCAGTTCTTC
>TRBJ1-6|medium-sized|TRBV6-5|.
CASRFRNSPLHF
TGTGCCAGCCGATTTAGGAATTCACCCCTCCACTTT
>TRBJ1-1|.|TRBV12-3/TRBV12-4|.
CASRTDRRDTEAFF
TGTGCCAGCAGAACCGACAGGCGGGACACTGAAGCTTTCTTT